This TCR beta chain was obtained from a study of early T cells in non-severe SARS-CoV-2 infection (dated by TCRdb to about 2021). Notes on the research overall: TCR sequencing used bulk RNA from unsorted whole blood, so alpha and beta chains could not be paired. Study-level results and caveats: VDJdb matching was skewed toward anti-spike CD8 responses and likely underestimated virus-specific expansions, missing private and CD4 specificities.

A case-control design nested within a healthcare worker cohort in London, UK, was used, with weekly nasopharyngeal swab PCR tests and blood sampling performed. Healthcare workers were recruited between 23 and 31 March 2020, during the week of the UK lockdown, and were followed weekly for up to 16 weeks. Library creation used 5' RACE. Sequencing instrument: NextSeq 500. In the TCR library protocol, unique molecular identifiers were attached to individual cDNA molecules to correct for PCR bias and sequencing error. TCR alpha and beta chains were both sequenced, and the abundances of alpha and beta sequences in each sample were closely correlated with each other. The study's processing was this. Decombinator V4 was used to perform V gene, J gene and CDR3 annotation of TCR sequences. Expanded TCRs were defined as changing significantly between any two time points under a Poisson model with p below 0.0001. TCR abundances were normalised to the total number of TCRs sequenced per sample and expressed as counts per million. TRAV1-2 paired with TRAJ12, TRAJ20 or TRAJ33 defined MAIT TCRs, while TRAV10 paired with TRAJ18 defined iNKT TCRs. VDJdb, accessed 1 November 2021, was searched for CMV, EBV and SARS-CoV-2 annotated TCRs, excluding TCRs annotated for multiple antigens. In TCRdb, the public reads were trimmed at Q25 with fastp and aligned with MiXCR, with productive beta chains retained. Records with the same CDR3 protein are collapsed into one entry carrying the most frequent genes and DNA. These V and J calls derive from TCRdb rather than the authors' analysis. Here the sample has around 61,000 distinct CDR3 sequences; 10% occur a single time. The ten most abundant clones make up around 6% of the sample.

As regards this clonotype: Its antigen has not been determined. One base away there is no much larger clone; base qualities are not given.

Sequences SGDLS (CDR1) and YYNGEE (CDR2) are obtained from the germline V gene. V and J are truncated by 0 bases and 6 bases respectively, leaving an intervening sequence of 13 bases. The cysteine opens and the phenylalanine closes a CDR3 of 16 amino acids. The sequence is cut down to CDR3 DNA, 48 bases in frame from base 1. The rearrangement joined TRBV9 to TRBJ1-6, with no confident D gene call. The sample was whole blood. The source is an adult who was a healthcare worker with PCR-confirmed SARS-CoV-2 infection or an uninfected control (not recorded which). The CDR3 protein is CASSVETSYRNSPLHF. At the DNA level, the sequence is TGTGCCAGCAGCGTAGAGACTTCCTATCGTAATTCACCCCTCCACTTT.